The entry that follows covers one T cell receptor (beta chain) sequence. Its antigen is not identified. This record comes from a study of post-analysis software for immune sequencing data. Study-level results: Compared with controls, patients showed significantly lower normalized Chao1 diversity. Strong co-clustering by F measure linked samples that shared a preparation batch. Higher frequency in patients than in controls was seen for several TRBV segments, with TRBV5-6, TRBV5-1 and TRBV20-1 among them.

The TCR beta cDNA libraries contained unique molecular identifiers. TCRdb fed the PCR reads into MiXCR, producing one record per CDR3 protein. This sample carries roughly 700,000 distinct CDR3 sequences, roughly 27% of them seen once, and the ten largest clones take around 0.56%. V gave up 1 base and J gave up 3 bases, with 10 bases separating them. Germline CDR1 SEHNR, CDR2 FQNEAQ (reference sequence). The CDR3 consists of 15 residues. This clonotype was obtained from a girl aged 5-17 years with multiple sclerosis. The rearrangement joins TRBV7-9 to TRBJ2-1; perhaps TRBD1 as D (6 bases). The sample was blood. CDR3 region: CASSLDGQRYNEQFF. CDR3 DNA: TGTGCCAGCAGCTTAGACGGACAGCGCTACAATGAGCAGTTCTTC.